This T cell receptor beta chain was captured in a study of cytomegalovirus exposure and HLA in healthy donors. 60 Vbeta and 13 Jbeta primers were used in PCR. Using immunoSEQ multiplex PCR, the repertoire was profiled, and TCRdb retains in-frame clones only, with some absent. The data show 140,000 or so clones, with more than 70% seen just once and 1.5% to 2% held by the top ten. The CDR3 spans 14 residues. Germline CDR1 KGHSH, CDR2 LQKENI. V was shortened by 3 bases and J by 2 bases, with 9 bases between the two germline ends. The V call is TRBV18, the J call TRBJ2-3; the D is unclear. The sequenced sample was PBMCs. The TCR sequence derives from a woman in her forties in good health and CMV-seronegative. The CDR3 loop reads CASSPSENTDTQYF. The CDR3 DNA sequence: TGTGCCAGCTCACCGAGCGAAAACACAGATACGCAGTATTTT.